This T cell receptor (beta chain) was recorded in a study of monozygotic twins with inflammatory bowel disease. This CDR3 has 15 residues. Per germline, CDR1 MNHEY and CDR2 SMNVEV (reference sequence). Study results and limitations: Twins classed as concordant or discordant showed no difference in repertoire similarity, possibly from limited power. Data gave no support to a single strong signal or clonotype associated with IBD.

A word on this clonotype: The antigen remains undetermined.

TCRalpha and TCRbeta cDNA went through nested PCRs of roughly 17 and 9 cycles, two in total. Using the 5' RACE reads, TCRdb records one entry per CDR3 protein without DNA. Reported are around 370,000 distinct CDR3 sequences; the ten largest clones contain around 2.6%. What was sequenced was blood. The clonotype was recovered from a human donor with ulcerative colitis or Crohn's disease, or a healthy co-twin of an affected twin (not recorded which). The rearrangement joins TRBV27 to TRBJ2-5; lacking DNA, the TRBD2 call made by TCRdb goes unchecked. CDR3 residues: CASSSSNDAAETQYF.